These 20 T cell receptor beta chains share one sample of origin, sequenced in a study of radiation and T cells in renal cell carcinoma. Time point noted: blood 2 weeks post-SBRT. As for treatment: 15 Gy SBRT to primary tumor, nephrectomy 4 weeks later. TCRdb's table, derived via immunoSEQ multiplex PCR, lists solely in-frame clones and lacks some. The sample carries roughly 130,000 clones, 81% recorded once. The sequencing here drew on blood, taken from a patient whose treatment included radiotherapy and nephrectomy. The receptors stem from a woman aged 55-75 years with renal cell carcinoma.

Here the CDR3 DNA reads TGCAGCCATCAGATGACAGATACGCAGTATTTT. This codes for CSHQMTDTQYF. This chain connects TRBV29-1 to TRBJ2-3; D gene ambiguous. Germline-derived CDR1 and CDR2 are SQVTM and ANQGSEA. The CDR3 extends over 11 amino acids. V was trimmed by 8 bases and J by 3 bases, leaving 9 bases between them.

J is TRBJ2-7 and V is TRBV6-1; the D is unclear. There are 11 residues in the CDR3. Germline CDR1 is MNHNS and CDR2 is SASEGT. The germline V and J ends were trimmed by 2 bases and 7 bases, with 6 bases remaining between them. The CDR3 DNA is TGTGCCAGCAGTGAATTGGGGGAGCAGTACTTC. The encoded protein is CASSELGEQYF.

This rearrangement joins TRBV6-5 to TRBJ1-1; 7 bases fit TRBD1. V was clipped by 5 bases and J by 0 bases; unmatched bases: 6. The CDR3 totals 15 residues. Germline CDR1 MNHEY, CDR2 SVGAGI. The DNA of the CDR3 is TGTGCCAGCAGTATTTCGACAGGGATGAACACTGAAGCTTTCTTT. Translation: CASSISTGMNTEAFF.

This chain joins TRBV6-1 and TRBJ1-4; tentatively, D is TRBD1 (6 bases). In germline, CDR1 is MNHNS, CDR2 SASEGT. This CDR3 comprises 14 residues. V lost 3 bases, J lost 10 bases, and 15 bases lay in between. The CDR3, as DNA: TGTGCCAGCAGTGAGAATGGCAGGGGAGGAAAACTGTTTTTT. This codes for CASSENGRGGKLFF.

The chain uses TRBV28 and TRBJ2-7; D unclear. The CDR3 is 12 amino acids. Germline assignment: CDR1 MDHEN and CDR2 SYDVKM. V gave up 6 bases and J gave up 0 bases, with 6 bases separating them. CDR3 protein: CASSQVSYEQYF. CDR3 nucleotides: TGTGCCAGCAGCCAGGTCTCCTACGAGCAGTACTTC. Based on the CDR3 plus reference TRBV28 and TRBJ2-7, the full variable domain is DVKVTQSSRYLVKRTGEKVFLECVQDMDHENMFWYRQDPGLGLRLIYFSYDVKMKEKGDIPEGYSVSREKKERFSLILESASTNQTSMYLCASSQVSYEQYFGPGTRLTVT.

V usage is TRBV9 and J usage is TRBJ1-1; a possible D gene is TRBD1 (6 bases). The CDR3 loop spans 16 amino acids. V was clipped by 4 bases and J by 0 bases, with 16 bases between them. Germline values: CDR1 SGDLS, CDR2 YYNGEE. The CDR3 sequence: CASSPHVGTLNTEAFF. The DNA for the CDR3 is TGTGCCAGCAGCCCCCACGTAGGGACATTGAACACTGAAGCTTTCTTT.

This sequence joins TRBV5-6 and TRBJ2-5, with 10 nucleotides matching TRBD1. Germline V gene data show CDR1 as SGHDT and CDR2 as YYEEEE. V shed 4 bases and J 4 bases; nucleotides not matched to a gene: 4. The CDR3 extends over 14 amino acids. CDR3 sequence (DNA): TGTGCCAGCAGCGCCCGGGACAGGGGAGAGACCCAGTACTTC. This codes for CASSARDRGETQYF.

The chain uses TRBV6-1 and TRBJ1-3; 7 positions match TRBD1. The germline V gene has CDR1 MNHNS and CDR2 SASEGT. The length of the CDR3 is 17 residues. The V and J ends lost 0 bases and 2 bases, in that order; junction bases with no gene match: 7. Written as DNA, the CDR3 is TGTGCCAGCAGTGAAGCCTTGACAGGGCGACCTGGAAACACCATATATTTT. Translation: CASSEALTGRPGNTIYF.

This clone was seen at least ten times. This same CDR3 is encoded by further DNA sequences in the sample. The chain links TRBV9 to TRBJ2-7; tentatively, D is TRBD1 (5 bases). CDR1 and CDR2 from the germline V gene are SGDLS and YYNGEE. The CDR3 sequence is 14 residues long. V was clipped by 0 bases and J by 4 bases, with 11 bases between them. The CDR3 protein is CASSVGGPSYEQYF. Here the CDR3 DNA reads TGTGCCAGCAGCGTAGGGGGCCCTTCATACGAGCAGTACTTC.

The CDR3: CATSRDRGETQYF. In DNA form, the CDR3 reads TGTGCCACCAGCCGGGACAGGGGGGAGACCCAGTACTTC. The V call is TRBV15, the J call TRBJ2-5; 11 bases match TRBD1. CDR3 size: 13 residues. V dropped 5 bases and J dropped 5; count of bases not matched to a gene: 1. Germline V gene sequence: CDR1 LNHNV, CDR2 YYDKDF (reference sequence). Supplemented by reference TRBV15 and TRBJ2-5, the full variable domain reads DAMVIQNPRYQVTQFGKPVTLSCSQTLNHNVMYWYQQKSSQAPKLLFHYYDKDFNNEADTPDNFQSRRPNTSFCFLDIRSPGLGDTAMYLCATSRDRGETQYFGPGTRLLVL.

The chain couples TRBV11-1 to TRBJ2-7; D may be TRBD1 (7 bases). Trimming shortened V by 6 bases and J by 5 bases, and 17 bases separated the two germline ends. The germline gives CDR1 SGHAT, CDR2 FQDESV (reference sequence). The CDR3 covers 14 residues. The CDR3 region is CASRTTGGGHEQYF. CDR3 DNA: TGTGCCAGCAGGACCACCGGAGGGGGCCACGAGCAGTACTTC.

This rearrangement joins TRBV27 to TRBJ2-1, with TRBD2 matching 11 bases. CDR3 length: 17 residues. Germline assignment: CDR1 MNHEY and CDR2 SMNVEV (reference sequence). The V gene end was trimmed by 7 bases and the J gene end by 2 bases; junction bases not matched to a gene: 10. The CDR3 reads CASTLAGGPKAYNEQFF. CDR3 DNA: TGTGCCAGCACATTAGCGGGAGGGCCTAAGGCCTACAATGAGCAGTTCTTC.

V gene TRBV10-3 combines with J gene TRBJ2-5, with D possibly TRBD1 on 5 matching bases. Trimming removed 2 bases from V and 5 bases from J, with 15 bases in between. CDR3 size: 15 residues. Germline loops: CDR1 ENHRY, CDR2 SYGVKD. The CDR3 loop reads CAISEGGQGDETQYF. Written as DNA, the CDR3 is TGTGCCATCAGTGAGGGTGGGCAGGGCGATGAGACCCAGTACTTC.

The V and J genes are TRBV27 and TRBJ1-1; 7 bases agree with TRBD1. CDR1 MNHEY and CDR2 SMNVEV come from the germline V gene (reference sequence). The CDR3 runs to 18 residues. V lost 2 bases to trimming and J lost 0 bases; unmatched junction nucleotides: 12. The CDR3 DNA follows: TGTGCCAGCAGTTTACGGGCAGGGGGACTAAGCATGAACACTGAAGCTTTCTTT. It codes for CASSLRAGGLSMNTEAFF.

The rearrangement uses TRBV27 and TRBJ2-1; 10 bases map to TRBD2. From germline, CDR1 is MNHEY and CDR2 SMNVEV (reference sequence). The CDR3 runs 15 residues. Germline trimming cut 8 bases from V and 7 bases from J; bases unmatched to any gene: 11. CDR3 protein: CASLSGGAGFNEQFF. The CDR3 DNA reads TGTGCCAGCCTAAGCGGGGGGGCCGGGTTTAATGAGCAGTTCTTC.

The rearrangement links TRBV4-1 to TRBJ1-6; TRBD1 matches at 10 bases. The CDR3 consists of 19 residues. CDR1 and CDR2 from the germline V gene are MGHRA and YSYEKL. J lost 0 bases, V lost 1 base, and 6 bases had no gene match. CDR3 sequence (DNA): TGCGCCAGCAGCCAAGGGACAGGGGGGATTAGCTCCTATAATTCACCCCTCCACTTT. It yields the protein CASSQGTGGISSYNSPLHF.

The rearrangement links TRBV6-4 to TRBJ1-1, with TRBD1 matching 7 bases. The CDR3 runs to 14 residues. Germline V gene data show CDR1 as MRHNA and CDR2 as SNTAGT. V lost 6 bases and J lost 2; bases outside the gene matches: 6. This chain's CDR3 is CASRRQGFNTEAFF. CDR3 in DNA: TGTGCCAGCAGAAGACAGGGTTTTAACACTGAAGCTTTCTTT.

V is TRBV5-5 and J is TRBJ2-7; D ambiguous. With 0 bases removed from V and 0 bases from J, the gap between germline ends came to 7 bases. This CDR3 is 14 amino acids long. The germline V gene encodes CDR1 SGHKS and CDR2 YYEKEE (reference sequence). The CDR3 nucleotides are TGTGCCAGCAGCTTGGCCATGGGCTCCTACGAGCAGTACTTC. Translated, it gives CASSLAMGSYEQYF.

The chain links TRBV5-6 to TRBJ2-6; TRBD1 matches at 7 bases. The CDR3 extends over 14 amino acids. CDR1 is SGHDT and CDR2 is YYEEEE in the germline V gene. The V segment lost 1 base and the J segment 11 bases; nucleotides outside the gene matches: 6. CDR3 sequence (DNA): TGTGCCAGCAGCTTGATGACAGGGCCCGACGTCCTGACTTTC. Protein sequence: CASSLMTGPDVLTF.

The chain uses TRBV5-1 and TRBJ1-2; 8 positions match TRBD1. Germline trimming cut 4 bases from V and 4 bases from J; bases unmatched to any gene: 6. CDR1 is SGHRS, CDR2 YFSETQ, per germline. The CDR3 is 14 residues long. The CDR3 spells CASSPLDRAYGYTF. CDR3 DNA sequence: TGCGCCAGCAGCCCCTTGGACAGGGCCTATGGCTACACCTTC.